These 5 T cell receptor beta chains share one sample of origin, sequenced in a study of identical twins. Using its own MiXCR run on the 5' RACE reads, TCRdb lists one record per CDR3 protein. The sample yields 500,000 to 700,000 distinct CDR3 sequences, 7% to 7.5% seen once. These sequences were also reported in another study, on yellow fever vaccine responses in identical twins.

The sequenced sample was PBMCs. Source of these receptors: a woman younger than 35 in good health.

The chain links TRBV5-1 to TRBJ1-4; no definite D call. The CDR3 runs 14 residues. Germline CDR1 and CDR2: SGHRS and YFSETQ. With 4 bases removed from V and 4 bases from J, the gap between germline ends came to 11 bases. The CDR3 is CASSREGNNEKLFF. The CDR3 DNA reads TGCGCCAGCAGCCGCGAGGGAAATAATGAAAAACTGTTTTTT.

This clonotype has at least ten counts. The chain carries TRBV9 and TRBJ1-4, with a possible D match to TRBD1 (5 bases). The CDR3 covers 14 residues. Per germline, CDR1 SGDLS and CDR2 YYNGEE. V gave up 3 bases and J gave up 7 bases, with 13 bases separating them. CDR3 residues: CASSGTWQGEKLFF. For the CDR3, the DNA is TGTGCCAGCAGCGGCACATGGCAGGGTGAAAAACTGTTTTTT. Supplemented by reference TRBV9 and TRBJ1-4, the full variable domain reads DSGVTQTPKHLITATGQRVTLRCSPRSGDLSVYWYQQSLDQGLQFLIQYYNGEERAKGNILERFSAQQFPDLHSELNLSSLELGDSALYFCASSGTWQGEKLFFGSGTQLSVL.

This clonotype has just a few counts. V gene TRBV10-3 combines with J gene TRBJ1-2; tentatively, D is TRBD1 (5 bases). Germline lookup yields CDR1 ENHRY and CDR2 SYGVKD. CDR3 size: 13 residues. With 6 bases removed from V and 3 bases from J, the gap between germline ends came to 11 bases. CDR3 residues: CAISNGQDYGYTF. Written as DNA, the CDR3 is TGTGCCATCAGCAACGGACAAGACTATGGCTACACCTTC.

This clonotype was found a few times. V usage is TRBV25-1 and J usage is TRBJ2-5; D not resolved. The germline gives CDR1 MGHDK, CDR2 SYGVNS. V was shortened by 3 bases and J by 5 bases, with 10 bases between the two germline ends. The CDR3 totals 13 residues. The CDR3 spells CASSDVSSETQYF. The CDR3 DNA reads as TGTGCCAGCAGTGACGTATCCTCCGAGACCCAGTACTTC. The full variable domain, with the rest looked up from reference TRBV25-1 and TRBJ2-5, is EADIYQTPRYLVIGTGKKITLECSQTMGHDKMYWYQQDPGMELHLIHYSYGVNSTEKGDLSSESTVSRIRTEHFPLTLESARPSHTSQYLCASSDVSSETQYFGPGTRLLVL.

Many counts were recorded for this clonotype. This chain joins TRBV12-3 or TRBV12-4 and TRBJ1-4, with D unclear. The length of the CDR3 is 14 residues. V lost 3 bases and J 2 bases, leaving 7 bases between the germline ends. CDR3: CASSFSDTNEKLFF. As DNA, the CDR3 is TGTGCCAGCAGTTTTTCCGATACTAATGAAAAACTGTTTTTT.